This T cell receptor (beta chain) was retrieved from a study of vaccination and CD4 T cells after COVID-19. Treatment defined: roughly 11-day PBMC culture with coronavirus spike peptide pools or control peptides (ViraFEST assay). Positive PCR dates ranged from March to December 2020; these dates predated US Alpha, Beta and Delta variants. Sequencing of DNA taken from cultured CD4+ T cells relied on the Oncomine TCR Beta short-read assay. TCRdb recomputed calls from the PCR reads with MiXCR, one row per CDR3 protein. The sample shows about 15,000 distinct CDR3 sequences, about 33% of them seen only once. General observations from the study: Reactive clonotype counts went from median roughly 19 after infection to approximately 38 after vaccination, nonsignificantly.

Turning to this clonotype: Its antigen is unknown.

CDR3 size: 16 residues. V was pared by 0 bases and J by 5 bases, with 15 bases between. This sequence was found in a human donor with COVID-19. Sequencing input: cultured CD4+ T cells from blood. The chain recombines TRBV12-3 or TRBV12-4 with TRBJ2-3; perhaps TRBD2 as D (7 bases). For the CDR3, the DNA is TGTGCCAGCAGTTTAGCGGGGGGGCCCCCAGGAGATACGCAGTATTTT. This codes for CASSLAGGPPGDTQYF.